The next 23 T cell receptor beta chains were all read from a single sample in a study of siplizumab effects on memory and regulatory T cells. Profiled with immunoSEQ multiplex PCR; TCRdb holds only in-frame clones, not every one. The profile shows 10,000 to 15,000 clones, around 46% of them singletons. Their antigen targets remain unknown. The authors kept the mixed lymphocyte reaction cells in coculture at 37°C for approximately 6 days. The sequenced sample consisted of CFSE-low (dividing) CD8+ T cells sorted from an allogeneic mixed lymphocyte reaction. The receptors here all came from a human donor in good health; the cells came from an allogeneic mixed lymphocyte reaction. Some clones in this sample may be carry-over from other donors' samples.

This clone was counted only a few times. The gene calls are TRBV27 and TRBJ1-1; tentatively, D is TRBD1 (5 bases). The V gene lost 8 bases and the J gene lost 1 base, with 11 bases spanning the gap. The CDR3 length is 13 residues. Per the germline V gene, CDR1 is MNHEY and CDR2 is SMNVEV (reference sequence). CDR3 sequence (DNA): TGTGCCAGCTACCGGGACGGGAACACTGAAGCTTTCTTT. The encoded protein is CASYRDGNTEAFF.

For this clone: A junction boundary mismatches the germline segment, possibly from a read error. CDR3 in DNA: TGTGCCAGCTTACCACCCCGGTCGGACTCCTACGAGCAGTACTTC. Amino acid sequence: CASLPPRSDSYEQYF. The chain recombines TRBV18 with TRBJ2-7; D gene uncertain. The CDR3 has 15 amino acids. The germline V gene has CDR1 KGHSH and CDR2 LQKENI.

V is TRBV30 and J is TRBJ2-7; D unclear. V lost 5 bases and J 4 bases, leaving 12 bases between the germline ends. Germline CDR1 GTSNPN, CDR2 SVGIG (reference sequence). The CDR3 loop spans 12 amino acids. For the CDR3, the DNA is TGTGCCTGGGATTCAGGTTCTTACGAGCAGTACTTC. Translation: CAWDSGSYEQYF.

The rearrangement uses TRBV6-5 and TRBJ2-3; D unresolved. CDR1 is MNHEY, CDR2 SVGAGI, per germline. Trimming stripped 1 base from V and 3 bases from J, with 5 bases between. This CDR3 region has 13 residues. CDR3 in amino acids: CASSYWETDTQYF. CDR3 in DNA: TGTGCCAGCAGTTACTGGGAAACAGATACGCAGTATTTT.

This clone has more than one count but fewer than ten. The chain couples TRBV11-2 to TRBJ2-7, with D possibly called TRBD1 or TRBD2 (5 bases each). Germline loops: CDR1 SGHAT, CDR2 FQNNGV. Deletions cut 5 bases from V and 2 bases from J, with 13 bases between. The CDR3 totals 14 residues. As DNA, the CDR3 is TGTGCCAGCAGCGCCGGGGCAGGGCCCTACGAGCAGTACTTC. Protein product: CASSAGAGPYEQYF.

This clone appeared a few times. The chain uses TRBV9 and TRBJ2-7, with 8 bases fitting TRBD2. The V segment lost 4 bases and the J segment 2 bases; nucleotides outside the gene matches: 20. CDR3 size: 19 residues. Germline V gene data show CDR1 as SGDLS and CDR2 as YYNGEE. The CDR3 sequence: CASSRFGQPTSGATYEQYF. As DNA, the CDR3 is TGTGCCAGCAGCCGATTCGGACAGCCTACTAGCGGAGCTACCTACGAGCAGTACTTC. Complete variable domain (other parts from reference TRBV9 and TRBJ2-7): DSGVTQTPKHLITATGQRVTLRCSPRSGDLSVYWYQQSLDQGLQFLIQYYNGEERAKGNILERFSAQQFPDLHSELNLSSLELGDSALYFCASSRFGQPTSGATYEQYFGPGTRLTVT.

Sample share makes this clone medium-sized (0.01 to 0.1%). This chain's CDR3 is CASSPREAGSHEQYF. Here the CDR3 DNA reads TGTGCCAGCAGCCCCAGGGAGGCGGGATCCCACGAGCAGTACTTC. The gene calls are TRBV7-9 and TRBJ2-7, with D maybe TRBD2 (6 bases). Trimming cost V 5 bases and J 5 bases, with 19 bases left between them. The CDR3 runs to 15 residues. Germline V gene sequence: CDR1 SEHNR, CDR2 FQNEAQ (reference sequence). Complete variable domain (other parts from reference TRBV7-9 and TRBJ2-7): DTGVSQNPRHKITKRGQNVTFRCDPISEHNRLYWYRQTLGQGPEFLTYFQNEAQLEKSRLLSDRFSAERPKGSFSTLEIQRTEQGDSAMYLCASSPREAGSHEQYFGPGTRLTVT.

CDR3 DNA sequence: TGTGCCAGCAGTTTATCACTCTCTGGAAACACCATATATTTT. Translated: CASSLSLSGNTIYF. The genes are TRBV27 and TRBJ1-3, with D unresolved. Per germline, CDR1 MNHEY and CDR2 SMNVEV (reference sequence). Trimming took 0 bases from V and 0 from J, leaving 3 bases between them. This CDR3 is built from 14 residues.

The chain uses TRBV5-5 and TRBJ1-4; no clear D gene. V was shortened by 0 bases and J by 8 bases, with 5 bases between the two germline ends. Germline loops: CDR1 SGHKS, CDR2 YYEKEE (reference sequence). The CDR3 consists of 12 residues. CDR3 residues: CASSLAYEKLFF. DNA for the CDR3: TGTGCCAGCAGCTTGGCCTACGAAAAACTGTTTTTT. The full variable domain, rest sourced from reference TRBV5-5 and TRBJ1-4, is DAGVTQSPTHLIKTRGQQVTLRCSPISGHKSVSWYQQVLGQGPQFIFQYYEKEERGRGNFPDRFSARQFPNYSSELNVNALLLGDSALYLCASSLAYEKLFFGSGTQLSVL.

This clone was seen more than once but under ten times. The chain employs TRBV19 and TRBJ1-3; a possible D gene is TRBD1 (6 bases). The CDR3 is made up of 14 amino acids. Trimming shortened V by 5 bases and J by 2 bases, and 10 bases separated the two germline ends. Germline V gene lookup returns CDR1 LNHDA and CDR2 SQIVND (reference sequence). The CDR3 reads CASSVTGTGNTIYF. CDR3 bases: TGTGCCAGTAGTGTCACAGGGACTGGAAACACCATATATTTT.

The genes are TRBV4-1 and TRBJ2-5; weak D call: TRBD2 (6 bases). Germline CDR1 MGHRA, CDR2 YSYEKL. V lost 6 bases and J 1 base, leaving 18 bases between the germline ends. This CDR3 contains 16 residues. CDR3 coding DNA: TGCGCCAGCAGACAGCAAGCGGGTGGGGGCCAAGAGACCCAGTACTTC. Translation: CASRQQAGGGQETQYF.

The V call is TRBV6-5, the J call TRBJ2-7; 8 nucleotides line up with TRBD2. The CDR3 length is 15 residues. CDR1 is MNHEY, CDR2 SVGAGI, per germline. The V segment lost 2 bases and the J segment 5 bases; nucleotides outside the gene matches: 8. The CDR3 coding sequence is TGTGCCAGCAGTTACCCAGCGGGGGTAGTCAACGAGCAGTACTTC. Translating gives CASSYPAGVVNEQYF.

CDR3 region: CASSFIGAGEQFF. The CDR3 region has the DNA TGTGCCAGCAGCTTCATAGGGGCGGGTGAGCAGTTCTTC. This rearrangement joins TRBV7-3 to TRBJ2-1; D is tentatively TRBD1 or TRBD2 (5 bases each). V gave up 3 bases and J gave up 9 bases, with 12 bases separating them. The CDR3 sequence is 13 residues long. Germline CDR1 and CDR2: SGHTA and FQGTGA.

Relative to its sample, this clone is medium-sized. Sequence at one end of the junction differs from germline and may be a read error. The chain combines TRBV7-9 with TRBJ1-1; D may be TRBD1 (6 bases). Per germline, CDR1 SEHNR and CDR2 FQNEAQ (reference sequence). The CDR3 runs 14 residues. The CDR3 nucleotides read TGTGCCAGCAGCTTAGCGGTACAGGGCCCTGAAACTTTCTTT. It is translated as CASSLAVQGPETFF.

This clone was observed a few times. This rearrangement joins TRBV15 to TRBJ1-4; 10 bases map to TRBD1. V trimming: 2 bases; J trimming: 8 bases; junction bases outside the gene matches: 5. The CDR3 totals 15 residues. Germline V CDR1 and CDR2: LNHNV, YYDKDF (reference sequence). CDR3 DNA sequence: TGTGCCACCAGCAGACCGGGACAGGGGATCGAAAAACTGTTTTTT. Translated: CATSRPGQGIEKLFF.

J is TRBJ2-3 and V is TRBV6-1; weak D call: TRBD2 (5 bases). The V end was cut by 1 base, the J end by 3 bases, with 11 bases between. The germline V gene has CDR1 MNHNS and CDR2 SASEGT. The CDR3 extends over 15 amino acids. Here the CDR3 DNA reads TGTGCCAGCAGTGAAGTCCACCGGGGAACAGATACGCAGTATTTT. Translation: CASSEVHRGTDTQYF.

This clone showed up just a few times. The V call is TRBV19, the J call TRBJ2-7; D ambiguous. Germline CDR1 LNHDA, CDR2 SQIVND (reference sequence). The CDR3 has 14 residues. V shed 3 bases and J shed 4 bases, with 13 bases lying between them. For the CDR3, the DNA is TGTGCCAGTAGTATTACGCACACCACTTACGAGCAGTACTTC. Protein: CASSITHTTYEQYF.

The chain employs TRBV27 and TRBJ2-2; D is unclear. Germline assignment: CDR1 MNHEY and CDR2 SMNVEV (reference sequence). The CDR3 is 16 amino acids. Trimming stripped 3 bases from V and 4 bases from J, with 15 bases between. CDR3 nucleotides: TGTGCCAGCAGTTTTTATTTGCCGGGCGCCACCGGGGAGCTGTTTTTT. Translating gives CASSFYLPGATGELFF.

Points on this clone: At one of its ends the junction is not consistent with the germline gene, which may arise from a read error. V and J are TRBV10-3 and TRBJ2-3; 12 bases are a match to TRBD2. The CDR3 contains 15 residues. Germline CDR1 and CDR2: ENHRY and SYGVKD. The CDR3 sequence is CALSELAGGGDTQYF. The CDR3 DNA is TGTGCCCTCAGTGAACTAGCGGGAGGAGGGGATACGCAGTATTTT.

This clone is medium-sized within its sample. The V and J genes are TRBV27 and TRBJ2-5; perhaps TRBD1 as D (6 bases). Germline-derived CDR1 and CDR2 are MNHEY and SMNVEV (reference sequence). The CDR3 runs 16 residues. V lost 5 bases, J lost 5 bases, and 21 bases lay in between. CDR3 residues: CASSPLTPRGEETQYF. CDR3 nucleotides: TGTGCCAGCAGTCCCCTAACCCCCAGGGGCGAGGAGACCCAGTACTTC.

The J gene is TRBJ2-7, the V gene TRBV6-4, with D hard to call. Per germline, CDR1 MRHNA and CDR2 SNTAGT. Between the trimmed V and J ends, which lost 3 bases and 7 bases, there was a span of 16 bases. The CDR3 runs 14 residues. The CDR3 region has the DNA TGTGCCAGCAGTGAGACCAGCTTAAGTCCTGAGCAGTACTTC. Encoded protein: CASSETSLSPEQYF.

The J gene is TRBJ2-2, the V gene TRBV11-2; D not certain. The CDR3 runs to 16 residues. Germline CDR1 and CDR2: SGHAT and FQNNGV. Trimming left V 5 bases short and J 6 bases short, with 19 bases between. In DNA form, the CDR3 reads TGTGCCAGCAGCAAAGACGGCCTAAGTAGGGCCGGGGAGCTGTTTTTT. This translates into CASSKDGLSRAGELFF.

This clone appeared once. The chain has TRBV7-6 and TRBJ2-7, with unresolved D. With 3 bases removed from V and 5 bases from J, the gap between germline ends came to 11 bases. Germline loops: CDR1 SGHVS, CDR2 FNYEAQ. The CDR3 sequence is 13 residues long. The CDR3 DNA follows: TGTGCCAGCAGCTTCACCCCCCTCGACGAGCAGTACTTC. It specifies CASSFTPLDEQYF.